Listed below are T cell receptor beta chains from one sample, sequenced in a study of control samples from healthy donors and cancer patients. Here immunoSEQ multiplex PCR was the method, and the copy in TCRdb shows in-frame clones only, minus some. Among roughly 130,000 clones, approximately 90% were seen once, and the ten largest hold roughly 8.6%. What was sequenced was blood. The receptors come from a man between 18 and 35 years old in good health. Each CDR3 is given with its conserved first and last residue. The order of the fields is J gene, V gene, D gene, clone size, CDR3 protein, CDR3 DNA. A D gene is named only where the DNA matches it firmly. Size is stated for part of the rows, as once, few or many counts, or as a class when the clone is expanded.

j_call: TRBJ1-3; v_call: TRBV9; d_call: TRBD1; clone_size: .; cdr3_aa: CASSVAGDSRNTIYF; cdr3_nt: TGTGCCAGCAGCGTAGCTGGGGACAGCAGAAACACCATATATTTT
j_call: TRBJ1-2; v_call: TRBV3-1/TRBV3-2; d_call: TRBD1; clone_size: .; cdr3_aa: CASSQGNRGYGYTF; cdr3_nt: TGTGCCAGCAGCCAAGGCAACAGGGGGTATGGCTACACCTTC
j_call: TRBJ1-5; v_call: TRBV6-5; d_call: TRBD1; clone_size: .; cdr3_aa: CASRGTGTSEQPQHF; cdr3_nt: TGTGCCAGCAGGGGGACAGGGACAAGTGAACAGCCCCAGCATTTT
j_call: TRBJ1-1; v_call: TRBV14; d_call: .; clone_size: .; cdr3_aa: CASSINMNTEAFF; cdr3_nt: TGTGCCAGCAGCATAAATATGAACACTGAAGCTTTCTTT
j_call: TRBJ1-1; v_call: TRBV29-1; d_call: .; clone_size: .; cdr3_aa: CSVELGGPDTEAFF; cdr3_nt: TGCAGCGTTGAACTGGGAGGCCCTGACACTGAAGCTTTCTTT
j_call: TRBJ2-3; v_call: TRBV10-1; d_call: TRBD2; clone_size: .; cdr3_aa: CASSGSERGGTDTQYF; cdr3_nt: TGCGCCAGCAGCGGAAGCGAGCGGGGGGGAACAGATACGCAGTATTTT
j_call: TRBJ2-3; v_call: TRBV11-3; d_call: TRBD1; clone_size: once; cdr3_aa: CASSSDRADTQYF; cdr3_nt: TGTGCCAGCAGCTCGGACAGGGCGGATACGCAGTATTTT
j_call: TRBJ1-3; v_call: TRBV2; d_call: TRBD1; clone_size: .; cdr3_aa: CASSGTGGNTIYF; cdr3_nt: TGTGCCAGCAGTGGGACAGGTGGAAACACCATATATTTT
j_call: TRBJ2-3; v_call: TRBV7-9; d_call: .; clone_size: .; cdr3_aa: CASTRGGLRYPGDTQYF; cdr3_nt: TGTGCCAGCACCCGAGGGGGACTACGATACCCAGGGGATACGCAGTATTTT
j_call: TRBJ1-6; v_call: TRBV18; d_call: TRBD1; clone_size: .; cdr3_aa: CASSPRQGNSPLHF; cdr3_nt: TGTGCCAGCTCACCAAGACAGGGAAATTCACCCCTCCACTTT
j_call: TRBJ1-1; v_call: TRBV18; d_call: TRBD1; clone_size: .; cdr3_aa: CASSPWTGKTEAFF; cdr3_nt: TGTGCCAGCTCACCCTGGACAGGGAAGACTGAAGCTTTCTTT
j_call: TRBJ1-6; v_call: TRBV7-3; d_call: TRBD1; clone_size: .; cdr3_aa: CASSSVGQGNSPLHF; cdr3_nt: TGTGCCAGCAGCTCGGTGGGACAGGGAAATTCACCCCTCCACTTT
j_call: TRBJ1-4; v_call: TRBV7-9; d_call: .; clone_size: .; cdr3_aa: CASSYTGSLGEKLFF; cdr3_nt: TGTGCCAGCAGCTATACAGGGAGCTTGGGTGAAAAACTGTTTTTT
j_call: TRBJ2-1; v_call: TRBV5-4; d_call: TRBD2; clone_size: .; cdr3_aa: CASRTGLAGGEQFF; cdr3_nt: TGTGCCAGCAGGACGGGACTAGCGGGGGGTGAGCAGTTCTTC
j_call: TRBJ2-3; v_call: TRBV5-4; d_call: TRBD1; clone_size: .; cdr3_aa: CASSWGARGRSDTQYF; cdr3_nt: TGTGCCAGCAGCTGGGGGGCCAGGGGGCGATCAGATACGCAGTATTTT
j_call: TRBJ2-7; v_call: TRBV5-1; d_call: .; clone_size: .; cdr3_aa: CASSLQGISSYEQYF; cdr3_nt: TGCGCCAGCAGCTTACAGGGAATAAGCTCCTACGAGCAGTACTTC
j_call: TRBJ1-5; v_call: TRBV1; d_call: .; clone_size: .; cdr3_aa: CTSCRKGQGHQPQHF; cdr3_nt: TGCACCAGCTGCCGTAAGGGACAGGGGCATCAGCCCCAGCATTTT
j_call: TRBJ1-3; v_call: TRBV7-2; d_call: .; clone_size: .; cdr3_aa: CASSLGVTVSGNTIYF; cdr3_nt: TGTGCCAGCAGCTTAGGCGTTACGGTCTCTGGAAACACCATATATTTT
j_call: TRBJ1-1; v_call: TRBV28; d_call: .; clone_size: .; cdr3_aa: CASSLGQGKGAFF; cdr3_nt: TGTGCCAGCAGTTTAGGTCAGGGGAAGGGAGCTTTCTTT
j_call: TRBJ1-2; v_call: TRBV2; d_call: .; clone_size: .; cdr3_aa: CASSEHPAYYGYTF; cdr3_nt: TGTGCCAGCAGTGAACATCCCGCGTACTATGGCTACACCTTC
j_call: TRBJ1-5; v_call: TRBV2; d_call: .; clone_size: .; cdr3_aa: CASSDSERRSNQPQHF; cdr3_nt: TGTGCCAGCAGTGACAGCGAGAGACGGAGCAATCAGCCCCAGCATTTT
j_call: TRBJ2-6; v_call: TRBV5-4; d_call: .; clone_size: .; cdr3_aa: CASSLDRDRYSGANVLTF; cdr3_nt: TGTGCCAGCAGCTTGGACAGGGATCGCTACTCTGGGGCCAACGTCCTGACTTTC
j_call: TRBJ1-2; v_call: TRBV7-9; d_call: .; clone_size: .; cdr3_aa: CASIDKALNYGYTF; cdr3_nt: TGTGCCAGCATCGATAAGGCCTTAAACTATGGCTACACCTTC
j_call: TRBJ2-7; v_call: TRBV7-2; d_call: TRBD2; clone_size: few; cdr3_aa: CASSLDAGTSPYEQYF; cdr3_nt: TGTGCCAGCAGCTTAGACGCCGGGACTAGTCCCTACGAGCAGTACTTC
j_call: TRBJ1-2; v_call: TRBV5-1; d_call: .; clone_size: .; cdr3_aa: CASSSGPAYGYTF; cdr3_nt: TGCGCCAGCAGCTCAGGACCGGCCTATGGCTACACCTTC
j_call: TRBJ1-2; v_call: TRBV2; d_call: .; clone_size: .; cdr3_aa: CATRGYGYTF; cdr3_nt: TGTGCCACCCGGGGCTATGGCTACACCTTC
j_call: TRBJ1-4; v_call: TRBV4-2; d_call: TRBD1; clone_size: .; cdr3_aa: CASSPGQDNEKLFF; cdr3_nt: TGTGCCAGCAGCCCGGGACAGGATAATGAAAAACTGTTTTTT
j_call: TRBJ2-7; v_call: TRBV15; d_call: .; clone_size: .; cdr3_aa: CATSRSQSEQYF; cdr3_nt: TGTGCCACCAGCAGAAGCCAGAGCGAGCAGTACTTC
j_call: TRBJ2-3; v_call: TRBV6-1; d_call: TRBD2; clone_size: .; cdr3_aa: CASSDYIAGGSTDTQYF; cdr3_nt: TGTGCCAGCAGTGATTATATAGCGGGGGGGAGCACAGATACGCAGTATTTT
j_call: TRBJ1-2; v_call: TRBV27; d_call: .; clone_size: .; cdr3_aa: CASSSGEWGYGYTF; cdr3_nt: TGTGCCAGCAGTAGCGGGGAGTGGGGCTATGGCTACACCTTC
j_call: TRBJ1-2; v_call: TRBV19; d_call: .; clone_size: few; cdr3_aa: CASSMSVVDGYTF; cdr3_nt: TGTGCCAGTAGTATGAGCGTGGTGGATGGCTACACCTTC
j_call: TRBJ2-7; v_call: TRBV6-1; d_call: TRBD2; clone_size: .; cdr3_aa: CASSEGTSGGGPYEQYF; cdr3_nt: TGTGCCAGCAGTGAGGGGACTAGCGGGGGGGGCCCCTACGAGCAGTACTTC
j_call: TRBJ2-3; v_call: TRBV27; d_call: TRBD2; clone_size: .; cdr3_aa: CASSLYGGGTDTQYF; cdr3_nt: TGTGCCAGCAGTTTATACGGGGGGGGGACAGATACGCAGTATTTT
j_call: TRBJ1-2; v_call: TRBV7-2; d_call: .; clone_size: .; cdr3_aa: CASSLILGWLLYGYTF; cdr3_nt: TGTGCCAGCAGCTTAATCTTAGGTTGGCTCCTCTATGGCTACACCTTC
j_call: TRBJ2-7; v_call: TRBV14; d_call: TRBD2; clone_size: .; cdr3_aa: CASSQDVRGGYEQYF; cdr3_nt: TGTGCCAGCAGCCAAGACGTCCGGGGGGGCTACGAGCAGTACTTC
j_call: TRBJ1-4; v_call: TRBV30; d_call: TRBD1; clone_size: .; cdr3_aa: CAWSRGTGANEKLFF; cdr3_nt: TGTGCCTGGAGCCGCGGGACAGGGGCTAATGAAAAACTGTTTTTT
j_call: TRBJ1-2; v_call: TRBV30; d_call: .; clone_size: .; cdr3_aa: CAWSVEGGLNYGYTF; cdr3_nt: TGTGCCTGGAGTGTAGAGGGGGGACTTAACTATGGCTACACCTTC
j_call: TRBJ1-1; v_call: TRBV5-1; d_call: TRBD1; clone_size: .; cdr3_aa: CASSGRDSPNTEAFF; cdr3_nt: TGCGCCAGCAGCGGAAGGGACAGCCCGAACACTGAAGCTTTCTTT
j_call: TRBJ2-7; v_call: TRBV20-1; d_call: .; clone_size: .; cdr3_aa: CSALKYEQYF; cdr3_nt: TGCAGTGCCCTAAAGTACGAGCAGTACTTC
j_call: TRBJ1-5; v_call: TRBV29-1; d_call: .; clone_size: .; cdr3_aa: CSVAIRSNQPQHF; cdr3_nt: TGCAGCGTCGCAATTCGGAGCAATCAGCCCCAGCATTTT
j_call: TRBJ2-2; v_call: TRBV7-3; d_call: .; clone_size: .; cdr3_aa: CASSLQVSGELFF; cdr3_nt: TGTGCCAGCAGCTTACAGGTTTCCGGGGAGCTGTTTTTT
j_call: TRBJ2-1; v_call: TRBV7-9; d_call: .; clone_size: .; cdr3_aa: CASSLGEIGDEQFF; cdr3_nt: TGTGCCAGCAGCTTAGGCGAGATTGGCGATGAGCAGTTCTTC
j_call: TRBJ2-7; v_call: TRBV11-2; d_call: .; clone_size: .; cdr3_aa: CASSLGFSYEQYF; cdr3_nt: TGTGCCAGCAGCTTAGGTTTCTCCTACGAGCAGTACTTC
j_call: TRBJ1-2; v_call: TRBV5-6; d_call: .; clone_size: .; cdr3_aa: CASSLLQGWGAGYGYTF; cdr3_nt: TGTGCCAGCAGCCTTCTACAGGGTTGGGGGGCTGGCTATGGCTACACCTTC
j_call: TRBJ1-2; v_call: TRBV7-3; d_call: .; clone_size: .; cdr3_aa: CASSPYLTDGGYTF; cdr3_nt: TGTGCCAGCAGCCCATACTTGACAGACGGAGGCTACACCTTC
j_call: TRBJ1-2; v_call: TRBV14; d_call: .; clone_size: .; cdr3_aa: CASSRSGRRDYGYTF; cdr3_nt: TGTGCCAGCAGCCGATCGGGCAGGCGGGACTATGGCTACACCTTC
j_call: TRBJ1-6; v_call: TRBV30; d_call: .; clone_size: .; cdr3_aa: CAWSALSSYNSPLHF; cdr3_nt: TGTGCCTGGAGTGCCCTAAGCTCCTATAATTCACCCCTCCACTTT
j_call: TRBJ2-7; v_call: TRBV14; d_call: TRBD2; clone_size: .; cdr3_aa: CASSRFSGGASYEQYF; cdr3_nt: TGTGCCAGCAGCCGGTTCAGCGGGGGGGCCTCCTACGAGCAGTACTTC
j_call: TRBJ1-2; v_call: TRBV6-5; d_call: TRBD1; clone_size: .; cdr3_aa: CASSRGQGAYGYTF; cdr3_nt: TGTGCCAGCAGTAGAGGACAGGGTGCCTATGGCTACACCTTC
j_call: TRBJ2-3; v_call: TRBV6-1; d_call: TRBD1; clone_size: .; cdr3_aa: CASSEPGQGAGTQYF; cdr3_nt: TGTGCCAGCAGTGAACCGGGACAGGGGGCGGGTACGCAGTATTTT
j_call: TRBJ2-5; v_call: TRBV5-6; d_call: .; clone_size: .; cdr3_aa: CASSGRRDWRETQYF; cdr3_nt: TGTGCCAGCAGCGGGAGACGGGACTGGAGAGAGACCCAGTACTTC
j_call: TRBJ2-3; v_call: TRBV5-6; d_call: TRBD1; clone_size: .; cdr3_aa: CASSFGTATDTQYF; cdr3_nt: TGTGCCAGCAGCTTCGGGACAGCCACAGATACGCAGTATTTT
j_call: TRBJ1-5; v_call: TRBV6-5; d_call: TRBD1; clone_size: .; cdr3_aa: CASSFIQGSQPQHF; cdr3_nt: TGTGCCAGCAGTTTCATACAGGGGTCTCAGCCCCAGCATTTT
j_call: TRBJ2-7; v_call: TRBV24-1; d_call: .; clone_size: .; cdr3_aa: CATSEDGYEQYF; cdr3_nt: TGTGCCACCAGTGAGGACGGATACGAGCAGTACTTC
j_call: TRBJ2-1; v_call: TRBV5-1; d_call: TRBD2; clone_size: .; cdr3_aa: CASSLATSGEQFF; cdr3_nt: TGCGCCAGCAGCTTGGCCACTAGCGGCGAGCAGTTCTTC